This T cell receptor (beta chain) comes out of a study of shared clonotypes between healthy human individuals. To note about this clone: Its antigen is unidentified.

Libraries were prepared by immunoSEQ multiplex PCR; TCRdb keeps only in-frame clonotypes and omits some of them. The sample holds millions of clones, around nine tenths seen once. The CDR3 is 18 residues long. CDR1 SEHNR and CDR2 FQNEAQ come from the germline V gene (reference sequence). The V gene end was trimmed by 3 bases and the J gene end by 3 bases; junction bases not matched to a gene: 14. Overall study findings and caveats: Represented diversity (both genetic and exposure-history) was limited by the small number of donors. With several donors compared, 4% to 5% of naive CD4 clonotypes were shared.

Sequenced: naive CD4+ T cells sorted from blood. Subset given: CD45RA+ positively selected. The origin of this receptor is a man aged 18-30 years in good health. V gene TRBV7-9 combines with J gene TRBJ1-1; 9 bases line up with TRBD1. The CDR3 bases are TGTGCCAGCAGCTTGATCCTAAAACAGGGGGCGCGGGACACTGAAGCTTTCTTT. Protein product: CASSLILKQGARDTEAFF.